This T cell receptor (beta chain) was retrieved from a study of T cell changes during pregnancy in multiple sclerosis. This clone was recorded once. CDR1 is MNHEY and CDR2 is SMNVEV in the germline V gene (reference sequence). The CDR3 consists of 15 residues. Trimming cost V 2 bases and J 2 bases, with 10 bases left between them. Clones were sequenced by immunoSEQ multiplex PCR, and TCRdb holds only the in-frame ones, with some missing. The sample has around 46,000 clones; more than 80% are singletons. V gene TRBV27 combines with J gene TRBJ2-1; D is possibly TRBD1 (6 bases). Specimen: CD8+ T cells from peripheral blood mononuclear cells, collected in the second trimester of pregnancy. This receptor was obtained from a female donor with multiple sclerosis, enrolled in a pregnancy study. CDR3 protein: CASSLLDRTYNEQFF. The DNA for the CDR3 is TGTGCCAGCAGTTTACTGGACAGAACCTACAATGAGCAGTTCTTC.